This is a list of T cell receptor beta chains from one sample in a study of a mutant IDH1 vaccine in newly diagnosed glioma. Generated by immunoSEQ multiplex PCR, the TCRdb table keeps only in-frame clones and is missing some. The repertoire includes about 32,000 clones, about 80% of them detected once, and about 21% sits in the top ten. Sequences were derived from PBMCs, sampled from a glioma patient treated with radiotherapy, temozolomide or both. These receptors all come from a man between 25 and 39 years old with glioma. Each CDR3 is given without its conserved first and last residue. Fields, in order: V gene, CDR3 protein.

>TRBV5-4
ASSSEGQLSTDTQY
>TRBV19
ASKRGSQAISNQPQH
>TRBV25-1
ASTGNSYEQY
>TRBV4-3
ASSRGRQGLNTGELF
>TRBV6-5
ASARDTDTQY
>TRBV9
ASSGPSGPSYNEQF
>TRBV6-1
ASSADRGNEKLF
>TRBV5-1
ASSLASGLWQETQY
>TRBV2
ASAEGRNYGYT
>TRBV7-9
ASSPGTSGGDTQY
>TRBV5-4
ASSLQTGPYEQY
>TRBV5-1
ASSLEGLGEQY
>TRBV27
ASSLRGQGFYEQY
>TRBV10-3
ATTPDRATEAF
>TRBV6-1
ASSDDVAGEQY
>TRBV15
ATSREVESSYEQY
>TRBV19
ASSIDWGRDQETQY
>TRBV27
ASSLRGQSFYEQY
>TRBV5-1
ASSLAPGGASNQPQH